The 19 T cell receptor beta chains given below trace back to one sample, sequenced in a study of T cell changes during pregnancy in multiple sclerosis. Generated by immunoSEQ multiplex PCR, the TCRdb table keeps only in-frame clones and is missing some. The top ten clones hold under 6.5% of a sample with 40,000 or so clones, around 92% of them seen once. Here the sequenced sample was CD8+ T cells from peripheral blood mononuclear cells, taken in the second trimester of pregnancy. All receptors come from a female donor with multiple sclerosis, enrolled in a pregnancy study.

The chain combines TRBV4-2 with TRBJ2-1; TRBD2 is a possible D gene (6 bases). CDR1 and CDR2 from the germline V gene are LGHNA and YNFKEQ. The V end lost 1 base, the J end lost 11 bases, and 18 bases lay between the germline ends. This CDR3 is built from 15 residues. CDR3: CASSQGVNSGNQQFF. CDR3 sequence (DNA): TGTGCCAGCAGCCAAGGGGTGAATAGCGGAAACCAGCAGTTCTTC.

The J gene is TRBJ1-6, the V gene TRBV6-4, with a weak D call TRBD1 (5 bases). Trimming removed 0 bases from V and 5 bases from J, with 5 bases in between. The germline V gene has CDR1 MRHNA and CDR2 SNTAGT. The CDR3 extends over 14 amino acids. CDR3 residues: CASSDSTDNSPLHF. The CDR3 coding sequence is TGTGCCAGCAGTGACTCGACAGATAATTCACCCCTCCACTTT.

V usage is TRBV4-3 and J usage is TRBJ1-1; D gene uncertain. The CDR3 is made up of 14 amino acids. V dropped 2 bases and J dropped 3 bases, with 10 bases sitting between them. CDR1 LGHNA and CDR2 YSLEER come from the germline V gene. CDR3 sequence: CASSQSPEDTEAFF. CDR3 nucleotide sequence: TGCGCCAGCAGCCAATCCCCAGAAGACACTGAAGCTTTCTTT.

The chain couples TRBV6-4 to TRBJ2-2, with D tentatively TRBD1 (5 bases). Trimming stripped 4 bases from V and 5 bases from J, with 11 bases between. The CDR3 is made up of 14 amino acids. CDR1 is MRHNA and CDR2 is SNTAGT in the germline V gene. This chain's CDR3 is CASSVIGDTGELFF. The CDR3 DNA follows: TGTGCCAGCAGTGTGATAGGGGATACCGGGGAGCTGTTTTTT.

The rearrangement links TRBV5-1 to TRBJ2-5; D possibly corresponds to TRBD2 (6 bases). This CDR3 has 16 amino acids. Germline-derived CDR1 and CDR2 are SGHRS and YFSETQ. The V end lost 3 bases, the J end lost 5 bases, and 20 bases lay between the germline ends. This chain's CDR3 is CASSSRDSRTHETQYF. Here the CDR3 DNA reads TGCGCCAGCAGCTCTCGGGACTCCCGGACCCATGAGACCCAGTACTTC.

This clone was seen just once. The J gene is TRBJ2-7, the V gene TRBV28; the D is unclear. V lost 6 bases, J lost 2 bases, and 11 bases lay in between. In germline, CDR1 is MDHEN, CDR2 SYDVKM. CDR3 length: 13 residues. The CDR3 DNA follows: TGTGCCAGCAGCCCGTTGGGCACCTACGAGCAGTACTTC. Its protein is CASSPLGTYEQYF.

V gene TRBV7-9 combines with J gene TRBJ1-1, with 11 bases lining up with TRBD1. The germline CDR1 and CDR2 sequences are SEHNR and FQNEAQ (reference sequence). The CDR3 is 15 residues long. J gave up 2 bases and V 5 bases, and 4 bases lay outside the gene matches. As DNA, the CDR3 is TGTGCCAGCAGCCCCGGGACAGGGGGAAACACTGAAGCTTTCTTT. Translated, it gives CASSPGTGGNTEAFF.

V usage is TRBV6-5 and J usage is TRBJ2-7; possibly TRBD1 for D (6 bases). Germline CDR1 reads MNHEY; CDR2 reads SVGAGI. Trimming pared 2 bases from V and 2 bases from J, leaving 7 bases between. The CDR3 is 13 residues long. The CDR3 is CASSYEGAYEQYF. The CDR3 bases are TGTGCCAGCAGTTACGAGGGGGCCTACGAGCAGTACTTC.

This clone showed up just once. J is TRBJ2-5 and V is TRBV15, with D perhaps matching TRBD1 (6 bases). The CDR3 covers 16 residues. Per the germline V gene, CDR1 is LNHNV and CDR2 is YYDKDF (reference sequence). V was shortened by 2 bases and J by 2 bases, with 15 bases between the two germline ends. The CDR3 nucleotides read TGTGCCACCAGCAGATGGCGGCAGGGACAACAAGAGACCCAGTACTTC. Its protein product is CATSRWRQGQQETQYF.

The chain recombines TRBV7-6 with TRBJ2-2, with TRBD1 matching 8 bases. Germline lookup yields CDR1 SGHVS and CDR2 FNYEAQ. Trimming took 3 bases from V and 6 from J; bases not matched to a gene: 6. The CDR3 extends over 15 amino acids. The CDR3 reads CASSLARGPAGELFF. CDR3 bases: TGTGCCAGCAGCTTGGCCAGGGGGCCCGCCGGGGAGCTGTTTTTT. The entire variable domain, with the rest obtained from reference TRBV7-6 and TRBJ2-2, is as follows: GAGVSQSPRYKVTKRGQDVALRCDPISGHVSLYWYRQALGQGPEFLTYFNYEAQQDKSGLPNDRFSAERPEGSISTLTIQRTEQRDSAMYRCASSLARGPAGELFFGEGSRLTVL.

The rearrangement uses TRBV7-2 and TRBJ1-1; D unresolved. The CDR3 is 16 amino acids. The V gene's germline CDR1 is SGHTA and CDR2 FQGNSA. V lost 3 bases and J lost 4, with 18 bases in between. CDR3 residues: CASSFRTGIGGTEAFF. The CDR3 nucleotides read TGTGCCAGCAGCTTCAGGACGGGGATCGGTGGCACTGAAGCTTTCTTT.

The J gene is TRBJ1-2, the V gene TRBV29-1; tentative D call: TRBD1 (5 bases). Germline lookup yields CDR1 SQVTM and CDR2 ANQGSEA. V was pared by 7 bases and J by 3 bases, with 12 bases between. This CDR3 has 12 residues. The CDR3 loop is CSGDPGDYGYTF. In DNA form, the CDR3 reads TGCAGCGGGGATCCGGGGGACTATGGCTACACCTTC.

J is TRBJ2-1 and V is TRBV6-5; 7 nucleotides agree with TRBD2. Germline CDR1 MNHEY, CDR2 SVGAGI. Unmatched junction bases numbered 10, after V lost 5 bases and J lost 6 bases. The CDR3 covers 15 residues. CDR3 nucleotides: TGTGCCAGCAGTGGCGGGCTAGCGGCAAGCAATGAGCAGTTCTTC. It yields the protein CASSGGLAASNEQFF.

The rearrangement uses TRBV5-1 and TRBJ1-1; D call uncertain. The V and J ends lost 0 bases and 4 bases respectively, with 13 bases between them. Germline CDR1 and CDR2: SGHRS and YFSETQ. This CDR3 spans 15 amino acids. CDR3: CASSLALGEGTEAFF. The CDR3 DNA is TGCGCCAGCAGCTTGGCCCTTGGCGAGGGCACTGAAGCTTTCTTT.

This sequence joins TRBV10-1 and TRBJ2-6, with 14 bases identical to TRBD2. Trimming at V came to 2 bases and at J to 2 bases, leaving 5 bases not matched to a gene. The germline gives CDR1 WNHNN, CDR2 SYGVQD (reference sequence). The CDR3 is 19 residues long. The CDR3 nucleotides read TGCGCCAGCAGTGAGCACGTGGGACTAGCGGGAGCTGGGGCCAACGTCCTGACTTTC. Its translation: CASSEHVGLAGAGANVLTF.

This clone was seen only once. V is TRBV6-1 and J is TRBJ2-1; D gene unclear. This CDR3 region has 12 residues. CDR1 is MNHNS and CDR2 is SASEGT in the germline V gene. With 5 bases removed from V and 8 bases from J, the gap between germline ends came to 10 bases. CDR3 loop: CASSLVLYEQFF. The CDR3 DNA is TGTGCCAGCAGTCTAGTGTTATATGAGCAGTTCTTC.

The chain combines TRBV10-3 with TRBJ1-3; unclear D gene. The germline V gene has CDR1 ENHRY and CDR2 SYGVKD. Trimming pared 7 bases from V and 1 base from J, leaving 14 bases between. The CDR3 sequence is 15 residues long. The chain's CDR3 is CAITGRAGSGNTIYF. The CDR3 coding sequence is TGTGCCATCACGGGCCGAGCGGGTTCTGGAAACACCATATATTTT.

V is TRBV7-6 and J is TRBJ1-5, with a possible D match to TRBD1 (6 bases). The length of the CDR3 is 13 residues. The germline V and J ends were trimmed by 2 bases and 15 bases, with 17 bases remaining between them. Germline CDR1 is SGHVS and CDR2 is FNYEAQ. The CDR3 here is CASSLSPDSSMHF. The DNA of the CDR3 is TGTGCCAGCAGCTTAAGTCCGGACAGCTCAATGCATTTT.

The J gene is TRBJ1-1, the V gene TRBV4-3; D unclear. This CDR3 region has 14 residues. CDR1 and CDR2 (germline): LGHNA, YSLEER. Between the trimmed V and J ends, which lost 0 bases and 6 bases, there was a span of 11 bases. CDR3: CASSQDRRFPEAFF. CDR3 sequence (DNA): TGCGCCAGCAGCCAAGATCGGAGGTTCCCTGAAGCTTTCTTT.